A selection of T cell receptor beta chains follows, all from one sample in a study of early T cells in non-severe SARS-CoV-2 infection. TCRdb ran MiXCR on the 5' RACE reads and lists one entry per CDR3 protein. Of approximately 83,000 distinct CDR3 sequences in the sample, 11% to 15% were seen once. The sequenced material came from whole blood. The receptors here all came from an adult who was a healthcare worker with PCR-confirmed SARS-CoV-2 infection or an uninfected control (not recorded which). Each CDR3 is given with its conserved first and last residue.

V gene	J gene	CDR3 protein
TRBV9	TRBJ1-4	CASSVDGDRNEKLFF
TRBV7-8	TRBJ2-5	CASSLVGTGGQETQYF
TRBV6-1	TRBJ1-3	CASSEKFTTYF
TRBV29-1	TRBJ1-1	CSVTGQPTEAFF
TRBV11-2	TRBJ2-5	CASSLGTGGQETQYF
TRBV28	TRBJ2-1	CASNTGVNEQFF
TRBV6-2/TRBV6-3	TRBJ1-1	CASSPNSQYTEAFF
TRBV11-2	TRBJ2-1	CASSFGLDYNEQFF
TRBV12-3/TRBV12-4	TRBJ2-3	CASSPRQGGSSTDTQYF
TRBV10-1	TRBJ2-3	CASSASADTQYF
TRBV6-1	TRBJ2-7	CASRKDSHEQYF
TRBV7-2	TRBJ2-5	CASSLMAVQETQYF
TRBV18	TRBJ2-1	CASSPSSGTINEQFF
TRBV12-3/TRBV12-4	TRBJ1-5	CASRPGQGIQPQHF
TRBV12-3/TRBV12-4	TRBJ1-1	CASHIRYQRSAFF
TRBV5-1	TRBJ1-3	CASSPGQGSSSGNTIYF
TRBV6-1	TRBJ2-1	CATRTEIGNEQFF
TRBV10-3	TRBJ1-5	CAISESIVPEYSNQPQHF
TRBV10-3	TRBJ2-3	CAISPQPVHTQYF
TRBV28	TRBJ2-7	CASSLGQGVEQYF
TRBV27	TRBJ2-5	CASRVGGQETQYF
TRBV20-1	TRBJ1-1	CSAIPPPEAANTEAFF
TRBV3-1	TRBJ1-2	CASSTSGTERGGYTF
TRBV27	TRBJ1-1	CASSSRDTLRFAEAFF
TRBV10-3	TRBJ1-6	CAISDGGGRNSPLHF
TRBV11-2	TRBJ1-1	CASSSQGATEAFF
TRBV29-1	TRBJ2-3	CSVEVSGRPDTQYF
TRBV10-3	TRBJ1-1	CAIRPYDYTEAFF
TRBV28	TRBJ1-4	CASSRFEKLFF
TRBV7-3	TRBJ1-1	CVSSPTGDTEAFF
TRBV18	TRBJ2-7	CASSPGQGRIRQYF
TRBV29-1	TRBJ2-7	CSVGRRPPKQYF
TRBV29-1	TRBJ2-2	CSVAGLAGGSNTGELFF
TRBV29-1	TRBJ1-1	CSVALGGNTEAFF
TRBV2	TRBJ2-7	CASKKGSGGDYEQYF
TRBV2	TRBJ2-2	CASSTSGGNTGELFF
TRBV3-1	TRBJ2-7	CASSQVRGEMREQYF
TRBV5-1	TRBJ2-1	CASSQETYNEQFF
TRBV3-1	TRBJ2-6	CASSRNSGANVLTF
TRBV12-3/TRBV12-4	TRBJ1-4	CASSLDTFATNEKLFF
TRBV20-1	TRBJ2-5	CSASVLGETQYF
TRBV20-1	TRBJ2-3	CSARPGLASDTQYF
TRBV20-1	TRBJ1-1	CSASLQGSTEAFF
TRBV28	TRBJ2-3	CASSLPTGGRGTQYF
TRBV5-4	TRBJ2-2	CASSGASSTGELFF
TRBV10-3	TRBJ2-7	CAISVLKGEEQYF
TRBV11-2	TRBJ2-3	CASSLAVGVSADTQYF
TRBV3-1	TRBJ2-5	CASSQWGQQETQYF
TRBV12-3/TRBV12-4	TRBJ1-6	CASSPRPGSNSPLHF
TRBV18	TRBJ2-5	CASSPGGSQETQYF
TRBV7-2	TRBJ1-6	CASSWVSGGDNSPLHF
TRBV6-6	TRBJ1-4	CASSYSTGGGTNEKLFF
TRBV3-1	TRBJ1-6	CASSQGRGSRSYNSPLHF